This T cell receptor beta chain emerged from a study of breast tumors, draining lymph nodes, adjacent tissues. The germline CDR1 and CDR2 sequences are SGHTA and FQGNSA. This CDR3 comprises 17 residues. Whole-study results and caveats: Compared with lymph nodes, tumors were less diverse; compared with nontumor tissue, more. Compared with basal-like, luminal-like tumors shared significantly more repertoire with nontumor tissue.

Many counts were recorded for this clonotype. The antigen is undetermined. Germline is not matched at one junction end, which may reflect a read error. The lymph nodes were axillary draining lymph nodes from breast cancer patients. Each CDR3 protein gets one entry after TCRdb re-called the multiplex PCR reads with MiXCR. The data hold approximately 140,000 distinct CDR3 sequences, with about 30% observed a single time. Sample: axillary lymph node tissue. The clonotype originates from a female donor with breast cancer. Some clones in this sample may be carry-over from other donors' samples. This chain connects TRBV7-2 to TRBJ2-5; D ambiguous. CDR3 sequence: CASSLGLLITEQEPQYF. The CDR3 coding sequence is TGTGCCAGCAGCTTAGGGCTTTTGATCACGGAGCAAGAGCCCCAGTACTTC.